Each of the 22 T cell receptor beta chains below was sequenced from the same sample in a study of OX40 agonist ivuxolimab in advanced cancers. Profiled with immunoSEQ multiplex PCR; TCRdb holds only in-frame clones, not every one. The sample has over 45,000 clones, roughly 89% seen once. The specimen was CD4+ or CD8+ T cells sorted from blood, collected in a trial of the OX40 agonist ivuxolimab. Receptors were obtained from an adult with an advanced solid tumor such as melanoma, head and neck, liver or kidney cancer.

This chain links TRBV15 with TRBJ2-1; the match to TRBD1 covers 9 bases. V trimming: 3 bases; J trimming: 6 bases; junction bases outside the gene matches: 9. The CDR3 sequence is 16 residues long. CDR1 LNHNV and CDR2 YYDKDF come from the germline V gene (reference sequence). CDR3 coding DNA: TGTGCCACCAGCAGTGGACAGGGGTTCCCCGCCAATGAGCAGTTCTTC. This sequence encodes CATSSGQGFPANEQFF.

The chain has TRBV30 and TRBJ1-1; D gene ambiguous. The germline V gene encodes CDR1 GTSNPN and CDR2 SVGIG (reference sequence). V lost 8 bases and J 1 base, leaving 17 bases between the germline ends. The length of the CDR3 is 14 residues. The CDR3 region is CANGVRRPNTEAFF. CDR3 nucleotide sequence: TGTGCCAATGGAGTCCGCAGGCCGAACACTGAAGCTTTCTTT.

The chain recombines TRBV5-1 with TRBJ1-3; D call uncertain. Germline V gene data show CDR1 as SGHRS and CDR2 as YFSETQ. CDR3 size: 14 residues. V was cut by 7 bases and J by 0 bases, with 11 bases left in between. As DNA, the CDR3 is TGCGCCAGCTCAATAGGGAGCTCTGGAAACACCATATATTTT. It codes for CASSIGSSGNTIYF.

V gene TRBV9 combines with J gene TRBJ2-3, with D perhaps TRBD2 (7 bases). CDR1 SGDLS and CDR2 YYNGEE come from the germline V gene. V lost 4 bases to trimming and J lost 1 base, with 16 bases between them. The length of the CDR3 is 16 residues. The CDR3 DNA sequence: TGTGCCAGCAGCTCCATCCCGGGGGGCGGCACAGATACGCAGTATTTT. Its protein product is CASSSIPGGGTDTQYF.

V and J are TRBV7-9 and TRBJ1-1; 7 bases map to TRBD1. V was clipped by 0 bases and J by 6 bases; unmatched bases: 7. The CDR3 contains 15 residues. CDR1 is SEHNR, CDR2 FQNEAQ, per germline (reference sequence). The CDR3 loop reads CASSLAVGGVPEAFF. The CDR3, as DNA: TGTGCCAGCAGCTTAGCAGTAGGGGGCGTCCCTGAAGCTTTCTTT.

The chain combines TRBV28 with TRBJ1-1; 7 nucleotides agree with TRBD1. The CDR3 has 14 residues. Germline CDR1 reads MDHEN; CDR2 reads SYDVKM. Trimming removed 6 bases from V and 2 bases from J; junction bases left unmatched: 6. CDR3 DNA: TGTGCCAGCAGGAGGGGACAGCCAAACACTGAAGCTTTCTTT. It translates to CASRRGQPNTEAFF.

In the case of this clone: At one end, the junction sequence differs from germline, possibly due to a read error. Within the sample, other DNA sequences also encode this same CDR3. The chain recombines TRBV5-1 with TRBJ1-1; no definite D call. This CDR3 has 14 residues. Germline values: CDR1 SGHRS, CDR2 YFSETQ. Written as DNA, the CDR3 is TGCGCCAGTAGCTTTGAACGGCCGCGCACTGAAGCTTTCTTT. It yields the protein CASSFERPRTEAFF. Full variable domain (remainder filled in from reference TRBV5-1 and TRBJ1-1): KAGVTQTPRYLIKTRGQQVTLSCSPISGHRSVSWYQQTPGQGLQFLFEYFSETQRNKGNFPGRFSGRQFSNSRSEMNVSTLELGDSALYLCASSFERPRTEAFFGQGTRLTVV.

The chain carries TRBV30 and TRBJ1-5, with D possibly being TRBD1 (6 bases). V was trimmed by 1 base and J by 7 bases, leaving 11 bases between them. Germline CDR1 is GTSNPN and CDR2 is SVGIG (reference sequence). The CDR3 spans 13 residues. The CDR3 DNA sequence: TGTGCCTGGAGTGAGGGGGGAAGGCAGCCCCAGCATTTT. Protein product: CAWSEGGRQPQHF. The whole variable domain, filled in from reference TRBV30 and TRBJ1-5, reads SQTIHQWPATLVQPVGSPLSLECTVEGTSNPNLYWYRQAAGRGLQLLFYSVGIGQISSEVPQNLSASRPQDRQFILSSKKLLLSDSGFYLCAWSEGGRQPQHFGDGTRLSIL.

The chain joins TRBV28 to TRBJ2-2; 11 nucleotides match TRBD2. V shed 6 bases and J 1 base; nucleotides not matched to a gene: 7. Germline values: CDR1 MDHEN, CDR2 SYDVKM. The CDR3 spans 17 residues. The CDR3: CASSPGTSGMNTGELFF. CDR3 DNA sequence: TGTGCCAGCAGCCCGGGGACTAGCGGAATGAACACCGGGGAGCTGTTTTTT.

This sequence joins TRBV2 and TRBJ2-7, with 7 nucleotides matching TRBD1. Trimming at V came to 6 bases and at J to 7 bases, leaving 9 bases not matched to a gene. CDR1 and CDR2 (germline): SNHLY, FYNNEI. The CDR3 is made up of 13 amino acids. The CDR3, as DNA: TGTGCCAGCAGACAGACAGGGTTACGGGAGCAGTACTTC. Protein sequence: CASRQTGLREQYF.

This clone was recorded once. This sequence joins TRBV7-9 and TRBJ2-7, with a weak D call TRBD1 (6 bases). CDR1 is SEHNR, CDR2 FQNEAQ, per germline (reference sequence). CDR3 length: 15 residues. V was cut by 1 base and J by 3 bases, with 13 bases left in between. The CDR3 loop reads CASSLVLGQNYEQYF. The CDR3 DNA reads TGTGCCAGCAGCTTAGTGCTAGGACAGAACTACGAGCAGTACTTC.

The CDR3 DNA reads as TGTGCCAGCTCACAGGGACAGGGCACCATCGAGCAGTACTTC. Protein sequence: CASSQGQGTIEQYF. The chain links TRBV18 to TRBJ2-7; 9 bases are a match to TRBD1. The germline gives CDR1 KGHSH, CDR2 LQKENI. With V trimmed by 4 bases and J by 6 bases, 7 bases remained unmatched. The CDR3 runs 14 residues.

The chain couples TRBV5-4 to TRBJ2-1; D remains ambiguous. The CDR3 sequence is 14 residues long. V was shortened by 9 bases and J by 1 base, with 14 bases between the two germline ends. Germline loops: CDR1 SGHNT, CDR2 YYREEE (reference sequence). The CDR3 DNA reads TGTGCCACTGCCAGCGACCGTTCCTACAATGAGCAGTTCTTC. Residues: CATASDRSYNEQFF.

The rearrangement joins TRBV6-6 to TRBJ1-3; D is uncertain. Looked up from germline, CDR1 is MNHNY and CDR2 is SVGAGI (reference sequence). The CDR3 runs to 14 residues. The germline V and J ends were trimmed by 4 bases and 1 base, with 8 bases remaining between them. DNA for the CDR3: TGTGCCAGCAGTTTCGGGTCATCTGGAAACACCATATATTTT. Translated, it gives CASSFGSSGNTIYF.

V and J are TRBV7-8 and TRBJ2-4, with a tentative D call TRBD1 (7 bases). Germline lookup yields CDR1 SGHVS and CDR2 FQNEAQ. The CDR3 runs to 17 residues. Deletions cut 1 base from V and 0 bases from J, with 13 bases between. In DNA form, the CDR3 reads TGTGCCAGCAGCTTAGTAGGGAGGACAGGAGCCAAAAACATTCAGTACTTC. Translation: CASSLVGRTGAKNIQYF.

The chain employs TRBV7-2 and TRBJ2-1, with D possibly matching TRBD2 (6 bases). CDR1 and CDR2 from the germline V gene are SGHTA and FQGNSA. V gave up 1 base and J gave up 7 bases, with 11 bases separating them. CDR3 length: 14 residues. The CDR3 region has the DNA TGTGCCAGCAGCTTAGACTGGGGAGGTAATGAGCAGTTCTTC. It translates to CASSLDWGGNEQFF.

The chain employs TRBV19 and TRBJ2-7; TRBD2 might be the D (5 bases). Trimming stripped 0 bases from V and 7 bases from J, with 16 bases between. This CDR3 contains 15 residues. CDR1 and CDR2 (germline): LNHDA, SQIVND (reference sequence). The chain's CDR3 is CASSIDLLGVGEQYF. CDR3 nucleotide sequence: TGTGCCAGTAGTATAGATCTATTGGGAGTGGGGGAGCAGTACTTC.

The CDR3 loop reads CASSLTRVGALNTEAFF. The CDR3 region has the DNA TGTGCCAGCAGTTTAACCCGGGTGGGGGCCTTGAACACTGAAGCTTTCTTT. The chain has TRBV28 and TRBJ1-1; D perhaps matches TRBD1 (6 bases). The CDR3 is 17 amino acids. Germline CDR1 MDHEN, CDR2 SYDVKM. V was trimmed by 2 bases and J by 0 bases, leaving 16 bases between them.

The chain carries TRBV28 and TRBJ1-1; maybe TRBD1 (5 bases). The germline CDR1 and CDR2 sequences are MDHEN and SYDVKM. CDR3 length: 15 amino acids. V lost 5 bases to trimming and J lost 1 base, with 14 bases between them. The CDR3 DNA reads as TGTGCCAGCAGTCCCCCGGGACGCCGGAACACTGAAGCTTTCTTT. Its translation: CASSPPGRRNTEAFF. Full variable domain (rest looked up from reference TRBV28 and TRBJ1-1): DVKVTQSSRYLVKRTGEKVFLECVQDMDHENMFWYRQDPGLGLRLIYFSYDVKMKEKGDIPEGYSVSREKKERFSLILESASTNQTSMYLCASSPPGRRNTEAFFGQGTRLTVV.

V and J are TRBV2 and TRBJ2-5, with 13 bases matching TRBD2. The CDR3 loop spans 13 amino acids. CDR1 and CDR2 from the germline V gene are SNHLY and FYNNEI. The junction had 8 bases not matched to a gene; V was cut back by 6 bases and J by 13 bases. CDR3 sequence: CASRGTSGNVGYF. The CDR3 nucleotides read TGTGCCAGCAGGGGGACTAGCGGGAATGTTGGGTACTTC. The full variable domain, with the rest looked up from reference TRBV2 and TRBJ2-5, is EPEVTQTPSHQVTQMGQEVILRCVPISNHLYFYWYRQILGQKVEFLVSFYNNEISEKSEIFDDQFSVERPDGSNFTLKIRSTKLEDSAMYFCASRGTSGNVGYFGPGTRLLVL.

J is TRBJ2-1 and V is TRBV11-2; 9 bases map to TRBD2. This CDR3 comprises 16 residues. The junction had 12 bases not matched to a gene; V was cut back by 4 bases and J by 8 bases. Germline-derived CDR1 and CDR2 are SGHAT and FQNNGV. The CDR3 DNA is TGTGCCAGCAGCTCCTCGGGACTCGGACTAGCGTATGAGCAGTTCTTC. This sequence encodes CASSSSGLGLAYEQFF.

J is TRBJ1-5 and V is TRBV28; a possible D gene is TRBD1 (5 bases). The CDR3 has 14 amino acids. Germline V gene lookup returns CDR1 MDHEN and CDR2 SYDVKM. Trimming took 4 bases from V and 4 from J, leaving 11 bases between them. In nucleotides, the CDR3 is TGTGCCAGCAGTTATTTACAGGCGAATCAGCCCCAGCATTTT. This sequence encodes CASSYLQANQPQHF.